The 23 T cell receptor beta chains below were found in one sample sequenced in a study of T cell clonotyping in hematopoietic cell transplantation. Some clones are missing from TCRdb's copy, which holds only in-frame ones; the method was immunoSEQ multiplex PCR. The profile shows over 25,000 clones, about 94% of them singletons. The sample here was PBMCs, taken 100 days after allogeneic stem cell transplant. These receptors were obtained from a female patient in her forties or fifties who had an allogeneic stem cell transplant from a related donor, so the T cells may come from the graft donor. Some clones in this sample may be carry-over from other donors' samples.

The CDR3 bases are TGCGCCAGCAGCCAAGGCAACGGGGACAGGGGAAACACTGAAGCTTTCTTT. Amino acid sequence: CASSQGNGDRGNTEAFF. The chain recombines TRBV4-1 with TRBJ1-1, with 10 bases that match TRBD1. This CDR3 is built from 17 residues. J was trimmed by 2 bases and V by 1 base; bases with no gene match: 7. Germline V gene sequence: CDR1 MGHRA, CDR2 YSYEKL.

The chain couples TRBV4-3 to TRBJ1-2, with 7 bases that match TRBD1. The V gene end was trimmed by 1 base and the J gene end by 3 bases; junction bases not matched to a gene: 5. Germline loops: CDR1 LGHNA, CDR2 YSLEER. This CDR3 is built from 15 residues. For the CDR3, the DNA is TGCGCCAGCAGCCAAGGACAGGGTGGGTACTATGGCTACACCTTC. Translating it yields CASSQGQGGYYGYTF.

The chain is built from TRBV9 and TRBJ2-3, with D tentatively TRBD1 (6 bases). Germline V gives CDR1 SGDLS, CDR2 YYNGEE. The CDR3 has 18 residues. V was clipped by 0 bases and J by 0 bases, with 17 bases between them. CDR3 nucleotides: TGTGCCAGCAGCGTAGGAAAAGGACAGTCCCTTAGCACAGATACGCAGTATTTT. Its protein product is CASSVGKGQSLSTDTQYF.

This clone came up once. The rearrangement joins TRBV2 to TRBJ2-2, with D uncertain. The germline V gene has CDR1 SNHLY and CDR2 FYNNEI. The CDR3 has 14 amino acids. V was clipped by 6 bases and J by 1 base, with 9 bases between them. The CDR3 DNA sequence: TGTGCCAGCAGATGGGCGGAGAACACCGGGGAGCTGTTTTTT. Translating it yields CASRWAENTGELFF. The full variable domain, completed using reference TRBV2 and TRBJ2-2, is EPEVTQTPSHQVTQMGQEVILRCVPISNHLYFYWYRQILGQKVEFLVSFYNNEISEKSEIFDDQFSVERPDGSNFTLKIRSTKLEDSAMYFCASRWAENTGELFFGEGSRLTVL.

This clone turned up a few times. The CDR3 coding sequence is TGTGCCAGTAGTATTTACAGGGGCACTGAAGCTTTCTTT. Its translation is CASSIYRGTEAFF. The rearrangement joins TRBV19 to TRBJ1-1, with 7 bases that match TRBD1. With 3 bases clipped from V and 4 bases from J, the junction kept 2 bases outside the gene matches. Germline CDR1 is LNHDA and CDR2 is SQIVND (reference sequence). This CDR3 is built from 13 residues.

The CDR3 here is CASKGPNTGELFF. CDR3 coding DNA: TGTGCCAGTAAGGGACCCAACACCGGGGAGCTGTTTTTT. The chain uses TRBV19 and TRBJ2-2; the D call may be TRBD1 or TRBD2 (5 bases each). Germline loops: CDR1 LNHDA, CDR2 SQIVND (reference sequence). V was cut by 7 bases and J by 2 bases, with 8 bases left in between. CDR3 length equals 13 residues.

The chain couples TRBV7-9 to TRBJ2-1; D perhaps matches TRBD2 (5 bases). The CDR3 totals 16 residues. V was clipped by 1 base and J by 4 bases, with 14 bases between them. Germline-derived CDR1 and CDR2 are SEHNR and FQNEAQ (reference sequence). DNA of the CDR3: TGTGCCAGCAGCTTAGTACCCGGACTGTCGTACAATGAGCAGTTCTTC. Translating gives CASSLVPGLSYNEQFF.

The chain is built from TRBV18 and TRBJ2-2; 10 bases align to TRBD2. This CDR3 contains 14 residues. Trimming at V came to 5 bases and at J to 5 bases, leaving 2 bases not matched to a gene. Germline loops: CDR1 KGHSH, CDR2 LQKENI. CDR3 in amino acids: CASSTSGETGELFF. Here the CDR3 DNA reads TGTGCCAGCTCAACTAGCGGGGAAACCGGGGAGCTGTTTTTT.

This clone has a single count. The DNA for the CDR3 is TGTGCCAGCAGCCGGACAGGGGGTGGGAATCAGCCCCAGCATTTT. As protein: CASSRTGGGNQPQHF. V is TRBV5-8 and J is TRBJ1-5; 10 positions agree with TRBD1. The CDR3 loop spans 15 amino acids. Germline lookup yields CDR1 SGHTS and CDR2 YDEGEE. V gave up 4 bases and J gave up 4 bases; unmatched junction bases: 5.

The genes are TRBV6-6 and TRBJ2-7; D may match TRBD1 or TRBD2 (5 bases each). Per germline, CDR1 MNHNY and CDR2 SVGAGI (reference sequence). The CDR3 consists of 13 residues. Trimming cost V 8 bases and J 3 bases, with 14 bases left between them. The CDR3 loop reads CASFGTPDYEQYF. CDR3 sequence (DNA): TGTGCCAGCTTCGGGACCCCGGACTACGAGCAGTACTTC.

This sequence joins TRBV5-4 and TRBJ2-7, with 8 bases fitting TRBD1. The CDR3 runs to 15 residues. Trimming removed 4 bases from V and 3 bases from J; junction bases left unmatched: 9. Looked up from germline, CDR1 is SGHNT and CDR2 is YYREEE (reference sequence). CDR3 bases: TGTGCCAGCAGCCCCGGACAGGGAGGAATCTACGAGCAGTACTTC. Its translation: CASSPGQGGIYEQYF.

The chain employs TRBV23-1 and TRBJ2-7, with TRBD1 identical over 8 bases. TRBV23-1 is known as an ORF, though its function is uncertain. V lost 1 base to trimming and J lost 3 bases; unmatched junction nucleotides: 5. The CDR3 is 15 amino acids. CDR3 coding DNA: TGCGCCAGCAGTCAATGGACAGGGAGAATCTACGAGCAGTACTTC. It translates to CASSQWTGRIYEQYF.

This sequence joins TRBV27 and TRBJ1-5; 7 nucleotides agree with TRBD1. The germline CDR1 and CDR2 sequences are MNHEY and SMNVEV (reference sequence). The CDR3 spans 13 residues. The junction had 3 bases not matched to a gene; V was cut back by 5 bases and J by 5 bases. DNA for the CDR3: TGTGCCAGCAGTACAGGGGTTTATCAGCCCCAGCATTTT. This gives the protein CASSTGVYQPQHF.

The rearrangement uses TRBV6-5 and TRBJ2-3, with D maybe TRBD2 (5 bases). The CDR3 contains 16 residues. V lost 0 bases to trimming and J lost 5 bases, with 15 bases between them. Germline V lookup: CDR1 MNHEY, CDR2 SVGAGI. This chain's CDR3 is CASSYSLLVRKDTQYF. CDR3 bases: TGTGCCAGCAGTTACTCCCTACTAGTGAGGAAAGATACGCAGTATTTT.

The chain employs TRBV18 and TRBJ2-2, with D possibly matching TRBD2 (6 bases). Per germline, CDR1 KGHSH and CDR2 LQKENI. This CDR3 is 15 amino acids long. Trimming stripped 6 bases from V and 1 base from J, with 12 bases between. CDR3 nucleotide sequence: TGTGCCAGCTCCTACATCGGGGGGAACACCGGGGAGCTGTTTTTT. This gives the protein CASSYIGGNTGELFF.

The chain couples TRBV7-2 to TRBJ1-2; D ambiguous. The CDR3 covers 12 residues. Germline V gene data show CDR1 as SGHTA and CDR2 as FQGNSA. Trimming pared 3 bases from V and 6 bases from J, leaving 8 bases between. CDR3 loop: CASSLTGHGYTF. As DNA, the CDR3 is TGTGCCAGCAGCTTGACCGGTCATGGCTACACCTTC.

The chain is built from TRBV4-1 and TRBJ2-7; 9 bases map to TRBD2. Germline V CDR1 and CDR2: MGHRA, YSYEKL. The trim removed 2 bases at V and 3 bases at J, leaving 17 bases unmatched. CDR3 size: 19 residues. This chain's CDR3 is CASSQPPRRGGAGYYEQYF. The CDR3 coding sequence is TGCGCCAGCAGCCAACCCCCCCGGCGCGGGGGGGCCGGGTACTACGAGCAGTACTTC.

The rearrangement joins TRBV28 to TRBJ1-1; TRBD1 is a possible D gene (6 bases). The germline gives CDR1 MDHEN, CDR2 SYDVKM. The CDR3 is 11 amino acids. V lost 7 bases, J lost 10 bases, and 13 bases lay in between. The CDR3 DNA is TGTGCCAGCATCCTGGGGGCTGTAGCTTTCTTT. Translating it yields CASILGAVAFF.

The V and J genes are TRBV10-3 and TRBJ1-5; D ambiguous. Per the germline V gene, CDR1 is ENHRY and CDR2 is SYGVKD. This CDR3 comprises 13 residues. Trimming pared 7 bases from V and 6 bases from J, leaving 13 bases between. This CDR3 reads CAINWEEGQPQHF. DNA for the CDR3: TGTGCCATCAATTGGGAAGAAGGTCAGCCCCAGCATTTT.

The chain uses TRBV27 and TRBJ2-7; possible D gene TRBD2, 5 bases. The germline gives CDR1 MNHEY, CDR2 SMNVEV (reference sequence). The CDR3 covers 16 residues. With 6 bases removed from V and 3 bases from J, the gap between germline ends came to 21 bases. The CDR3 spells CASRAIGRLRDYEQYF. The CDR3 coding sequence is TGTGCCAGCAGAGCCATTGGGAGACTACGGGACTACGAGCAGTACTTC.

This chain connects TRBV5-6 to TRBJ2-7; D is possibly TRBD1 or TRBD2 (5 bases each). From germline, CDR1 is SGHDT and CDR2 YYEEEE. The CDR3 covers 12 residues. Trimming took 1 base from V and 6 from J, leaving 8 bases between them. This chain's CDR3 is CASSLQGPEQYF. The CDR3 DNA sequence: TGTGCCAGCAGCTTGCAGGGACCCGAGCAGTACTTC.

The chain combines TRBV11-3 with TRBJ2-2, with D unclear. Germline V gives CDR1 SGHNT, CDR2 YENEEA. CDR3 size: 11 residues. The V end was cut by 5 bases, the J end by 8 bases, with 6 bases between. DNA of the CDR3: TGTGCCAGCAGCAACGGGGGGGAGCTGTTTTTT. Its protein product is CASSNGGELFF.

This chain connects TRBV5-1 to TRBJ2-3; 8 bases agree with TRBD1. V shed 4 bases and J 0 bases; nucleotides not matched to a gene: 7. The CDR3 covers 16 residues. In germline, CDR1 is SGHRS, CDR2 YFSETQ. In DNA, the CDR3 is TGCGCCAGCAGCGTGACAGGGGCGCCTAGCACAGATACGCAGTATTTT. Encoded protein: CASSVTGAPSTDTQYF.